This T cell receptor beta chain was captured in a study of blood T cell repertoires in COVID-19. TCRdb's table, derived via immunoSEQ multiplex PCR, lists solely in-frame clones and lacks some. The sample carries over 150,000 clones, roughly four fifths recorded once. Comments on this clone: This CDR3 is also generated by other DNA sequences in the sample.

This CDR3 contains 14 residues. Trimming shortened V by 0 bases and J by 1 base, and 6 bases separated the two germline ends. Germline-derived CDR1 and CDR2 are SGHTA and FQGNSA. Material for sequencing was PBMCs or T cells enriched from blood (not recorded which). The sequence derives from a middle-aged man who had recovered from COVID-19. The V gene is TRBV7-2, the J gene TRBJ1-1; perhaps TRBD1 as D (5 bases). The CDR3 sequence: CASSLATGNTEAFF. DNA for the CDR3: TGTGCCAGCAGCTTAGCTACAGGGAACACTGAAGCTTTCTTT.